These 3 T cell receptor beta chains came from one sample sequenced in a study of beta chain features in type 1 diabetes. Study findings and constraints: Moderately but significantly shorter TCRB CDR3s were found in Type 1 diabetes patients in all four CD4+ subsets.

Isolated RNA was reverse transcribed in full, so expressed TCRB transcripts were sequenced. The table came from immunoSEQ multiplex PCR; TCRdb's copy has only in-frame clones and leaves some out. This table has about 710,000 clones, around an eighth appearing once. Their recognized antigens are unknown. The specimen sequenced was naive CD4+ T cells from blood. The receptors originated from a man aged 18 to 29 with type 1 diabetes.

V usage is TRBV9 and J usage is TRBJ2-3; D remains unclear. Trimming cost V 2 bases and J 2 bases, with 9 bases left between them. The CDR3 contains 14 residues. Germline V gene sequence: CDR1 SGDLS, CDR2 YYNGEE. The CDR3 loop is CASSVLYPTDTQYF. Here the CDR3 DNA reads TGTGCCAGCAGCGTTTTGTACCCCACAGATACGCAGTATTTT. Combining the CDR3 with reference TRBV9 and TRBJ2-3 gives the whole variable domain DSGVTQTPKHLITATGQRVTLRCSPRSGDLSVYWYQQSLDQGLQFLIQYYNGEERAKGNILERFSAQQFPDLHSELNLSSLELGDSALYFCASSVLYPTDTQYFGPGTRLTVL.

This clone was counted a few times. Germline is not matched at one junction end, which may reflect a read error. The chain combines TRBV6-6 with TRBJ2-5; 7 bases match TRBD1. The CDR3 is made up of 12 amino acids. The germline CDR1 and CDR2 sequences are MNHNY and SVGAGI (reference sequence). The CDR3 coding sequence is TGTGCCATCAGTGGCAGGGGGGAGACCCAGTACTTC. Its translation is CAISGRGETQYF.

In this sample, this clone turned up a few times. Other DNA sequences within the sample encode an identical CDR3. This chain joins TRBV30 and TRBJ1-2; D unresolved. The V end lost 0 bases, the J end lost 4 bases, and 3 bases lay between the germline ends. Germline CDR1 and CDR2: GTSNPN and SVGIG (reference sequence). The CDR3 consists of 11 residues. This chain's CDR3 is CAWSVAYGYTF. Written as DNA, the CDR3 is TGTGCCTGGAGTGTGGCCTATGGCTACACCTTC.